The T cell receptor beta chain under discussion was sequenced for a study of identical twins (dated by TCRdb to between 2015 and 2016). In terms of the full investigation: TCR alpha and beta repertoires from monozygotic twins, unrelated adults of various ages and cord blood were deep-sequenced to test whether fetal clonotypes persist. Replicate twin experiments were performed at different times using different library preparation protocols to rule out contamination.

There are 17 amino acids in the CDR3, from cysteine to phenylalanine inclusive. Only the CDR3 DNA stays, 51 bases, in frame from base 1. Per the germline V gene, SNHLY is the CDR1 and FYNNEI is the CDR2. At the junction V is shortened by 6 bases and J by 0 bases; bases outside the gene matches: 9. Every donor was a healthy Caucasian. Three pairs of female monozygotic twins, all aged roughly 18 to 29 years, made up the twin cohort. Positive isolation kits from Invitrogen were used to isolate the CD4+ and CD8+ T cell populations. A note on this clonotype: Which antigen it targets is not known. No per-base quality is available; no much larger clone lies one base away.

General findings and caveats noted by the study authors: Fewer insertions were carried by abundant cord blood beta clonotypes; a weaker similar trend was observed in young adult naive repertoires, while no such trend was observed in memory repertoires. The excess sharing between twins in beta out-of-frame sequences was weaker because fewer shared sequences reduced the signal-to-noise ratio. Because the same donors could not be followed over many years, the conclusions relied on cross-sectional statistical analysis. In monozygotic twins, out-of-frame TCR alpha sharing was systematically underestimated by recombination models, although the models agreed with sharing between unrelated individuals. Compared with coincidental sharing between unrelated individuals, out-of-frame TCR alpha sequences shared between twins had an excess of sequences with low generation probability. Zero-insertion analyses could be partly confounded by invariant T cells such as MAIT and iNKT, though diverse VJ usage argued against such confounding for most clonotypes.

Library creation used 5' RACE. Sequencing was performed on an Illumina HiSeq 2000. Template switching introduced a universal primer binding site; the final cDNA contained a unique molecular identifier, enabling accurate counting of TCR cDNA molecules. Specific primers in the conserved constant-segment region were used to synthesize first-strand cDNA for TCR alpha and beta chains. To control for contamination, every cDNA library carried two barcodes: a SMART-Mk sample barcode plus Illumina barcodes. TruSeq adapter sequences along with Illumina sample barcodes were introduced in two successive PCR steps. The TCR alpha and beta cDNA libraries were sequenced on the Illumina HiSeq platform using custom primers. On the study's bioinformatics: Unique molecular identifiers were extracted from raw reads with MiGEC, and CDR3 positions were determined with MiXCR. For each individual, recombination models were inferred using an EM algorithm with the repgenHMM and IGoR tools. The tcR package in R was used for shared clonotype analysis, with sharing normalized by the product of cloneset sizes. To study raw recombination free of thymic and clonal selection effects, out-of-frame nonproductive sequences were analyzed. TCRdb passed the public sequencing reads through fastp at Q25 and MiXCR, retaining productive beta sequences. Rows with one shared CDR3 protein collapse into an entry with the most common genes and DNA. Here the V and J calls rest on TCRdb's processing, not on the authors' analysis. The sample table holds about 480,000 distinct CDR3 sequences, of which approximately 15% were seen once. 0.52% of the sample is held by the ten biggest clonotypes.

These data were likewise used in another study, on yellow fever vaccine responses in identical twins. As noted in the second study: The T cell response to vaccination in identical twins was reported by the authors to appear partly convergent and partly personalized. The study precisely tracked vaccine-responding T cell clones in identical twins.

Sequencing was done on a sample of CD4+ T cells sorted from blood. The chain uses TRBV2 and TRBJ2-1; 9 junctional bases match TRBD1. The sequence was obtained from a woman younger than 30 in good health. The bases read TGTGCCAGCAGACCCGGGACAGGGTCCGGCTCCTACAATGAGCAGTTCTTC. The translation is CASRPGTGSGSYNEQFF.